The following is a TCR beta chain sequence with its context. Antigen: not known. Germline loops: CDR1 LGHDT, CDR2 YNNKEL (reference sequence). V lost 1 base and J 3 bases, leaving 13 bases between the germline ends. The CDR3 length is 16 residues. The library was made from cDNA and included unique molecular identifiers. With about 0.85 to 10 million T cells as the source, 500,000 to 650,000 cDNA molecules resulted. Each CDR3 protein gets one entry after TCRdb re-called the PCR reads with MiXCR. The sample has about 160,000 distinct CDR3 sequences; 35% to 40% are singletons. This sample stems from a study of post-analysis software for immune sequencing data. Study-level findings and limits: Included in a set of roughly five TRBV segments more frequent in patients than controls were TRBV5-6, TRBV5-1 and TRBV20-1.

This sequence joins TRBV3-1 and TRBJ2-1; D remains ambiguous. The source material was blood, sampled after autologous hematopoietic stem cell transplantation. The TCR sequence derives from a girl between 10 and 17 years old with multiple sclerosis. CDR3 loop: CASSQGWGIHYNEQFF. CDR3 DNA: TGTGCCAGCAGCCAAGGGTGGGGAATCCACTACAATGAGCAGTTCTTC.